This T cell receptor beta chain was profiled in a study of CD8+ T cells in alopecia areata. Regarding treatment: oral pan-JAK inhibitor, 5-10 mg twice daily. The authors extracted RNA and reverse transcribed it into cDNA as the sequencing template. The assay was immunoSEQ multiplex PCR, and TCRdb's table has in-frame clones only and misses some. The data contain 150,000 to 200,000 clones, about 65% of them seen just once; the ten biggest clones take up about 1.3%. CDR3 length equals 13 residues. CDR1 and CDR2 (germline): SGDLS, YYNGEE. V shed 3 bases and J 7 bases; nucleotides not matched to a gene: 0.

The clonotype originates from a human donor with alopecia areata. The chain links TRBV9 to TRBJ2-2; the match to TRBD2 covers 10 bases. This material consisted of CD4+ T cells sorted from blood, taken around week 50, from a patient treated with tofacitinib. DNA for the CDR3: TGTGCCAGCAGCGGACTAGCGGGCGGGGAGCTGTTTTTT. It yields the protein CASSGLAGGELFF.